These 16 T cell receptor beta chains came from one sample sequenced in a study of blood T cells in healthy people across ages. Primers used in a second PCR of about 6 to 11 cycles were a sample-barcoded 5' primer and a J-beta primer mix. A single record per CDR3 protein comes from TCRdb applying MiXCR to the 5' RACE reads. The data contain about 640,000 distinct CDR3 sequences, roughly 53% of them seen just once; the ten biggest clones take up approximately 37%. The material sequenced was blood. These receptors originate from a man in his 60s in good health.

Notes on this clonotype: Sequence at one end of the junction differs from germline and may be a read error. The V call is TRBV5-4, the J call TRBJ2-3; D is unresolved. There are 13 residues in the CDR3. CDR1 is SGHNT and CDR2 is YYREEE in the germline V gene (reference sequence). The CDR3 nucleotides read TGCGCCAGCAGCTCGAGAGTCCCAGATACGCAGTATTTT. Its translation is CASSSRVPDTQYF.

The gene calls are TRBV12-3 or TRBV12-4 and TRBJ2-1; D not certain. Trimming took off 3 bases at V and 8 bases at J, with 20 bases between the two ends. CDR3 length: 16 amino acids. The CDR3 spells CASSFSIRLEEDEQFF. The CDR3 nucleotides are TGTGCCAGCAGTTTCTCTATCCGGCTAGAGGAAGATGAGCAGTTCTTC.

The chain employs TRBV20-1 and TRBJ1-4; no clear D gene. The CDR3 is 13 amino acids. V dropped 6 bases and J dropped 4 bases, with 12 bases sitting between them. Germline V gene data show CDR1 as DFQATT and CDR2 as SNEGSKA (reference sequence). Here the CDR3 DNA reads TGCAGTGCCGAGACACCGGGTAATGAAAAACTGTTTTTT. Translation: CSAETPGNEKLFF.

The rearrangement uses TRBV12-3 or TRBV12-4 and TRBJ1-4; TRBD1 matches at 7 bases. This CDR3 region has 15 residues. V shed 4 bases and J 3 bases; nucleotides not matched to a gene: 5. In DNA form, the CDR3 reads TGTGCCAGCAGTTACAGGGGAAGGTCTAATGAAAAACTGTTTTTT. It codes for CASSYRGRSNEKLFF.

The gene calls are TRBV20-1 and TRBJ2-1; 11 bases line up with TRBD2. Germline V gene sequence: CDR1 DFQATT, CDR2 SNEGSKA (reference sequence). This CDR3 spans 14 amino acids. V dropped 4 bases and J dropped 5; count of bases not matched to a gene: 4. The CDR3 loop reads CSAKGTSGNNEQFF. For the CDR3, the DNA is TGCAGTGCTAAGGGGACTAGCGGCAACAATGAGCAGTTCTTC.

The V and J genes are TRBV7-9 and TRBJ2-1; D perhaps matches TRBD1 (6 bases). Germline values: CDR1 SEHNR, CDR2 FQNEAQ (reference sequence). Trimming left V 5 bases short and J 9 bases short, with 17 bases between. The CDR3 is 14 amino acids. The CDR3 coding sequence is TGTGCCAGCAGCCGGCGACAGGACGGCGCTGAGCAGTTCTTC. It encodes CASSRRQDGAEQFF.

On this clonotype itself: A junction end diverges from the germline sequence, so it may reflect a read error. This chain joins TRBV6-1 and TRBJ2-7, with D unclear. Germline CDR1 is MNHNS and CDR2 is SASEGT. The CDR3 is made up of 12 amino acids. The CDR3 region has the DNA TGTGCCAGCACCTCAACCTCCCACGAGCAGTACTTC. Encoded protein: CASTSTSHEQYF.

This clonotype was counted between two and nine times. The rearrangement joins TRBV7-2 to TRBJ2-1; 8 positions agree with TRBD2. Germline trimming cut 1 base from V and 3 bases from J; bases unmatched to any gene: 2. The CDR3 length is 15 residues. Per germline, CDR1 SGHTA and CDR2 FQGNSA. CDR3 sequence reads: CASSLGSGVYNEQFF. CDR3 sequence (DNA): TGTGCCAGCAGCTTAGGTAGCGGGGTCTACAATGAGCAGTTCTTC. Full variable domain (missing parts from reference TRBV7-2 and TRBJ2-1): GAGVSQSPSNKVTEKGKDVELRCDPISGHTALYWYRQSLGQGLEFLIYFQGNSAPDKSGLPSDRFSAERTGGSVSTLTIQRTQQEDSAVYLCASSLGSGVYNEQFFGPGTRLTVL.

V gene TRBV12-3 or TRBV12-4 combines with J gene TRBJ1-2, with D hard to call. The CDR3 spans 13 residues. With 3 bases removed from V and 5 bases from J, the gap between germline ends came to 10 bases. The CDR3 region is CASSFRVRYGYTF. DNA of the CDR3: TGTGCCAGCAGTTTTCGAGTGCGTTATGGCTACACCTTC.

V gene TRBV12-3 or TRBV12-4 combines with J gene TRBJ2-7; D possibly corresponds to TRBD2 (6 bases). The CDR3 loop spans 13 amino acids. V shed 3 bases and J shed 6 bases, with 12 bases lying between them. The CDR3 is CASSFGGYSEQYF. The CDR3, as DNA: TGTGCCAGCAGTTTTGGGGGGTATTCCGAGCAGTACTTC.

This rearrangement joins TRBV4-1 to TRBJ2-3; a possible D gene is TRBD2 (6 bases). From germline, CDR1 is MGHRA and CDR2 YSYEKL. The CDR3 contains 13 residues. V gave up 4 bases and J gave up 7 bases, with 12 bases separating them. The CDR3 DNA reads TGCGCCAGCAGCCCGACCGCGGGAAATACGCAGTATTTT. It codes for CASSPTAGNTQYF.

As to this clonotype: The junction differs from germline at one of its ends, possibly a read error. The rearrangement links TRBV29-1 to TRBJ2-2; D is possibly TRBD2 (6 bases). The germline CDR1 and CDR2 sequences are SQVTM and ANQGSEA. The CDR3 length is 13 residues. CDR3 region: CSGRVLHTGGLFF. CDR3 coding DNA: TGCAGCGGCAGGGTTTTGCACACCGGGGGGCTGTTTTTT.

The rearrangement links TRBV3-1 to TRBJ1-2, with D perhaps matching TRBD1 (6 bases). The V gene lost 4 bases and the J gene lost 1 base, with 16 bases spanning the gap. There are 16 residues in the CDR3. CDR1 is LGHDT, CDR2 YNNKEL, per germline (reference sequence). The CDR3 DNA sequence: TGTGCCAGCAGCCCGTTAGGAGGGGGAGGTAACTATGGCTACACCTTC. Translation gives CASSPLGGGGNYGYTF.

The rearrangement uses TRBV3-1 and TRBJ2-4; D unresolved. Germline assignment: CDR1 LGHDT and CDR2 YNNKEL (reference sequence). The germline V and J ends were trimmed by 2 bases and 8 bases, with 13 bases remaining between them. The CDR3 totals 14 residues. DNA for the CDR3: TGTGCCAGCAGCCAATGGGCAGGTCAGGACATTCAGTACTTC. It translates to CASSQWAGQDIQYF.

In the case of this clonotype: One end of the junction does not line up with germline, which may come from a read error. V is TRBV7-6 and J is TRBJ2-1; D gene uncertain. The germline V gene has CDR1 SGHVS and CDR2 FNYEAQ. The CDR3 length is 14 residues. This CDR3 reads CARSLGPIYNEQFF. The CDR3, as DNA: TGTGCCAGAAGCTTAGGTCCGATATACAATGAGCAGTTCTTC. Complete variable domain (other parts from reference TRBV7-6 and TRBJ2-1): GAGVSQSPRYKVTKRGQDVALRCDPISGHVSLYWYRQALGQGPEFLTYFNYEAQQDKSGLPNDRFSAERPEGSISTLTIQRTEQRDSAMYRCARSLGPIYNEQFFGPGTRLTVL.

The chain joins TRBV20-1 to TRBJ2-5, with D possibly called TRBD1 or TRBD2 (5 bases each). Germline CDR1 reads DFQATT; CDR2 reads SNEGSKA (reference sequence). V lost 3 bases and J lost 5, with 13 bases in between. This CDR3 is built from 13 residues. CDR3 amino acids: CSARGVLRETQYF. The DNA of the CDR3 is TGCAGTGCTAGGGGGGTTCTCCGTGAGACCCAGTACTTC.